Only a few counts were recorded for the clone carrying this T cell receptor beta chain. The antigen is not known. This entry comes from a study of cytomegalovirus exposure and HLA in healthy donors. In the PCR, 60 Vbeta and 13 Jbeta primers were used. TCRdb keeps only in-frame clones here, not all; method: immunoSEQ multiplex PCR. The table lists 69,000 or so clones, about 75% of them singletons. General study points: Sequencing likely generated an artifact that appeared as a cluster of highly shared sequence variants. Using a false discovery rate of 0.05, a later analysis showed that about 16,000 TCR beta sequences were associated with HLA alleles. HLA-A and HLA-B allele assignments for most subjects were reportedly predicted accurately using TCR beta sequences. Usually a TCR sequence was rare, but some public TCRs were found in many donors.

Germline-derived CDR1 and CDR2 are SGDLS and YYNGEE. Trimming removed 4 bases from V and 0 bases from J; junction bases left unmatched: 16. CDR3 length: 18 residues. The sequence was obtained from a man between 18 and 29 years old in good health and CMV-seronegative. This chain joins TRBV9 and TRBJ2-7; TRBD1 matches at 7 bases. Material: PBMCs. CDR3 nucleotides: TGTGCCAGCAGCCTAACGGGTACGATCGGGACAGACTCCTACGAGCAGTACTTC. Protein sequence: CASSLTGTIGTDSYEQYF.